The 25 T cell receptor beta chains given below trace back to one sample, sequenced in a study of cytomegalovirus exposure and HLA in healthy donors (TCRdb year 2017). Libraries came from the immunoSEQ multiplex PCR assay. A mixture of 60 forward primers for TCR Vbeta segments and 13 reverse primers for TCR Jbeta segments was used in the multiplex PCR. Entries here come from immuneACCESS through TCRdb and include only in-frame sequences with V and J called. Some clones fail to appear in such tables; in the studies checked, an unresolved V gene covers under half of the shortfall, and the cause of the remainder is unknown. For this sample the table gives 55,000 to 80,000 clones, of which over 75% were detected only once. Around 10% of the sample is in the top ten clones. Sequencing was done on a sample of PBMCs. The receptor source for this set is a female donor in good health and CMV-seronegative.

V is TRBV4-1 and J is TRBJ2-7, with 9 bases lining up with TRBD1. CDR3 length equals 15 residues. Trimming cost V 4 bases and J 2 bases; bases outside gene matches: 6. CDR1 is MGHRA and CDR2 is YSYEKL in the germline V gene. The CDR3 DNA follows: TGCGCCAGCAGCCCCCAGACAGGGGGGGCCTACGAGCAGTACTTC. It encodes CASSPQTGGAYEQYF.

The chain links TRBV27 to TRBJ2-1; D perhaps matches TRBD1 (6 bases). CDR1 and CDR2 from the germline V gene are MNHEY and SMNVEV (reference sequence). V was trimmed by 6 bases and J by 7 bases, leaving 10 bases between them. The CDR3 is 12 amino acids. CDR3 in amino acids: CASRQGRNEQFF. Written as DNA, the CDR3 is TGTGCCAGCAGACAGGGACGAAATGAGCAGTTCTTC.

The V and J genes are TRBV7-2 and TRBJ1-2, with unresolved D. With 0 bases removed from V and 2 bases from J, the gap between germline ends came to 10 bases. Germline CDR1 SGHTA, CDR2 FQGNSA. The CDR3 totals 15 residues. The CDR3 protein is CASSLALQSNYGYTF. The CDR3 DNA sequence: TGTGCCAGCAGCTTAGCGCTCCAGTCGAACTATGGCTACACCTTC.

The chain joins TRBV6-5 to TRBJ1-2; 9 positions agree with TRBD1. Trimming at V came to 6 bases and at J to 6 bases, leaving 8 bases not matched to a gene. The germline gives CDR1 MNHEY, CDR2 SVGAGI. CDR3 length equals 14 residues. This CDR3 reads CASRRLGTGNGYTF. The CDR3 nucleotides read TGTGCCAGCAGACGCCTCGGGACAGGGAATGGCTACACCTTC.

The chain employs TRBV6-5 and TRBJ2-7; D not resolved. This CDR3 spans 14 amino acids. Germline CDR1 reads MNHEY; CDR2 reads SVGAGI. The V end lost 8 bases, the J end lost 1 base, and 15 bases lay between the germline ends. Here the CDR3 DNA reads TGTGCCAGCTCTGTCCTAAGAGATTCCTACGAGCAGTACTTC. Its protein product is CASSVLRDSYEQYF.

The chain employs TRBV6-5 and TRBJ1-2, with TRBD1 as a possible D gene (5 bases). The ends were cut back, 3 bases at V and 1 base at J, with 9 bases in the middle. This CDR3 comprises 14 residues. Germline CDR1 is MNHEY and CDR2 is SVGAGI. The CDR3 coding sequence is TGTGCCAGCAGTTATTTACAGGATAACTATGGCTACACCTTC. Encoded protein: CASSYLQDNYGYTF.

CDR3 DNA: TGTGCCAGCAGTTTTGGGAGCGGGACCCGCACAGATACGCAGTATTTT. Its protein is CASSFGSGTRTDTQYF. The rearrangement uses TRBV28 and TRBJ2-3; 7 bases map to TRBD2. Germline CDR1 reads MDHEN; CDR2 reads SYDVKM. This CDR3 contains 16 residues. V was clipped by 3 bases and J by 1 base; unmatched bases: 7.

V and J are TRBV10-3 and TRBJ1-3; TRBD1 is a possible D gene (5 bases). This CDR3 comprises 15 residues. Trimming removed 3 bases at V and 2 bases at J, with 11 bases between. The germline V gene encodes CDR1 ENHRY and CDR2 SYGVKD. The CDR3 sequence is CAISDPGGPGNTIYF. CDR3 DNA: TGTGCCATCAGTGACCCGGGGGGTCCTGGAAACACCATATATTTT.

The chain is built from TRBV7-8 and TRBJ2-1, with 10 bases matching TRBD2. V was pared by 9 bases and J by 6 bases, with 20 bases of the junction left unmatched. CDR1 is SGHVS, CDR2 FQNEAQ, per germline. The CDR3 consists of 18 residues. The CDR3 nucleotides are TGTGCCAGTCGAAGAGATCGTAGCGGGGGGTCTCTGTTCAATGAGCAGTTCTTC. Translating gives CASRRDRSGGSLFNEQFF.

The chain employs TRBV9 and TRBJ2-1, with D possibly being TRBD2 (5 bases). With 5 bases removed from V and 0 bases from J, the gap between germline ends came to 9 bases. Germline V gene sequence: CDR1 SGDLS, CDR2 YYNGEE. The CDR3 is made up of 14 amino acids. For the CDR3, the DNA is TGTGCCAGCAGAGGGAGTGGCTCCTACAATGAGCAGTTCTTC. It translates to CASRGSGSYNEQFF.

The chain combines TRBV27 with TRBJ2-7; D gene ambiguous. CDR3 length: 14 amino acids. Germline assignment: CDR1 MNHEY and CDR2 SMNVEV (reference sequence). Deletions cut 2 bases from V and 0 bases from J, with 8 bases between. CDR3 coding DNA: TGTGCCAGCAGTTTAGGGCGTACCTCCTACGAGCAGTACTTC. Translated: CASSLGRTSYEQYF.

Here the CDR3 reads CASSPSLGGPYEQYF. The DNA of the CDR3 is TGTGCCAGCAGCCCAAGCTTGGGGGGACCTTACGAGCAGTACTTC. The rearrangement links TRBV16 to TRBJ2-7, with a weak D call TRBD2 (6 bases). Germline V gives CDR1 KGHSY, CDR2 FQNENV. Trimming took 4 bases from V and 4 from J, leaving 17 bases between them. The CDR3 runs to 15 residues.

This sequence joins TRBV6-5 and TRBJ1-2; 9 nucleotides agree with TRBD1. Germline V gives CDR1 MNHEY, CDR2 SVGAGI. Trimming took 2 bases from V and 2 from J; bases not matched to a gene: 3. This CDR3 region has 15 residues. The CDR3 DNA reads as TGTGCCAGCAGTTACGATGGACAGGGGAACTATGGCTACACCTTC. Encoded protein: CASSYDGQGNYGYTF.

The chain recombines TRBV9 with TRBJ1-3, with 7 bases lining up with TRBD1. V shed 5 bases and J 2 bases; nucleotides not matched to a gene: 7. This CDR3 is built from 15 residues. The germline gives CDR1 SGDLS, CDR2 YYNGEE. The CDR3 DNA reads TGTGCCAGCAGGGGCACAGGGGAAACTGGAAACACCATATATTTT. Translated, it gives CASRGTGETGNTIYF.

This rearrangement joins TRBV6-6 to TRBJ2-5, with 8 bases matching TRBD2. Germline V CDR1 and CDR2: MNHNY, SVGAGI (reference sequence). The V and J ends lost 6 bases and 5 bases, in that order; junction bases with no gene match: 11. The CDR3 covers 15 residues. The CDR3 protein is CASRPPGTRVETQYF. The CDR3, as DNA: TGTGCCAGCAGACCACCCGGGACTAGAGTGGAGACCCAGTACTTC.

In regard to this clone: The junction departs from the called germline gene at one end, perhaps through a read error. The chain employs TRBV15 and TRBJ2-4, with a tentative D call TRBD1 (6 bases). Germline V gives CDR1 LNHNV, CDR2 YYDKDF (reference sequence). This CDR3 has 20 residues. Written as DNA, the CDR3 is TGTACCACCAGCAGAGATCAGGGGCAGGGGTCGAAGAAGGCCAAAAACATTCAGTACTTC. As protein: CTTSRDQGQGSKKAKNIQYF.

The V and J genes are TRBV5-4 and TRBJ2-5; tentative D call: TRBD2 (7 bases). Trimming shortened V by 2 bases and J by 4 bases, and 12 bases separated the two germline ends. This CDR3 has 14 residues. Germline values: CDR1 SGHNT, CDR2 YYREEE (reference sequence). In DNA form, the CDR3 reads TGTGCCAGCAGCTTTGCCGGGGGGCGAGAGACCCAGTACTTC. Its protein product is CASSFAGGRETQYF.

This clone showed up just a few times. The rearrangement links TRBV11-2 to TRBJ2-1, with D possibly being TRBD1 (5 bases). Trimming removed 1 base at V and 9 bases at J, with 7 bases between. This CDR3 is 12 amino acids long. The V gene's germline CDR1 is SGHAT and CDR2 FQNNGV. The CDR3 region has the DNA TGTGCCAGCAGCTTAGGGGGCCGTGAGCAGTTCTTC. Its protein is CASSLGGREQFF.

This chain joins TRBV15 and TRBJ2-3, with a weak D call TRBD2 (5 bases). Germline lookup yields CDR1 LNHNV and CDR2 YYDKDF (reference sequence). The CDR3 spans 16 residues. Trimming cost V 5 bases and J 1 base, with 16 bases left between them. The CDR3 DNA reads TGTGCCACCAGCGCCAAGAGCCTAGCAGGCACAGATACGCAGTATTTT. It translates to CATSAKSLAGTDTQYF.

The V and J genes are TRBV28 and TRBJ1-1; unclear D gene. Germline V lookup: CDR1 MDHEN, CDR2 SYDVKM. The CDR3 sequence is 14 residues long. Trimming pared 1 base from V and 4 bases from J, leaving 10 bases between. CDR3 sequence: CASSLSWASTEAFF. The CDR3 nucleotides read TGTGCCAGCAGTTTATCTTGGGCAAGCACTGAAGCTTTCTTT.

The table lists this clone with a few counts. The chain uses TRBV2 and TRBJ2-2, with 7 bases identical to TRBD1. The CDR3 is 15 residues long. V lost 7 bases to trimming and J lost 7 bases; unmatched junction nucleotides: 12. The germline gives CDR1 SNHLY, CDR2 FYNNEI. The CDR3 region has the DNA TGTGCCAGCACGCGACAGACAGGGATTAACGGGGAGCTGTTTTTT. Its protein product is CASTRQTGINGELFF. Together with reference TRBV2 and TRBJ2-2, the CDR3 gives the full variable domain: EPEVTQTPSHQVTQMGQEVILRCVPISNHLYFYWYRQILGQKVEFLVSFYNNEISEKSEIFDDQFSVERPDGSNFTLKIRSTKLEDSAMYFCASTRQTGINGELFFGEGSRLTVL.

J is TRBJ2-1 and V is TRBV28; TRBD1 aligns across 11 bases. V gave up 7 bases and J gave up 7 bases; unmatched junction bases: 6. Per germline, CDR1 MDHEN and CDR2 SYDVKM. This CDR3 has 14 residues. CDR3 in DNA: TGTGCCAGCAATCGCCGGGACAGGGGGAATGAGCAGTTCTTC. Its protein is CASNRRDRGNEQFF.

The chain has TRBV4-3 and TRBJ2-3; 8 nucleotides line up with TRBD2. CDR3 length equals 18 residues. Germline CDR1 is LGHNA and CDR2 is YSLEER. The V segment lost 0 bases and the J segment 6 bases; nucleotides outside the gene matches: 14. In DNA, the CDR3 is TGCGCCAGCAGCCAAGATCTGATCGCCGGCGGGAGGTTGGATACGCAGTATTTT. Encoded protein: CASSQDLIAGGRLDTQYF.

The chain couples TRBV4-3 to TRBJ2-1, with 7 bases identical to TRBD2. This CDR3 has 17 amino acids. V lost 1 base to trimming and J lost 6 bases; unmatched junction nucleotides: 12. Germline lookup yields CDR1 LGHNA and CDR2 YSLEER. The CDR3 nucleotides read TGCGCCAGCAGCCAAGTCGGGGGGACGGGAGTTCTCAATGAGCAGTTCTTC. This sequence encodes CASSQVGGTGVLNEQFF.

This chain joins TRBV7-6 and TRBJ2-7; 14 nucleotides line up with TRBD2. Trimming at V came to 1 base and at J to 4 bases, leaving 15 bases not matched to a gene. This CDR3 has 20 amino acids. The germline CDR1 and CDR2 sequences are SGHVS and FNYEAQ. The CDR3 reads CASSLVPGLAGGQSGYEQYF. The CDR3 DNA follows: TGTGCCAGCAGCTTAGTGCCTGGACTAGCGGGGGGTCAATCCGGATACGAGCAGTACTTC.